A selection of T cell receptor beta chains follows, all from one sample in a study of cytomegalovirus exposure and HLA in healthy donors. Generated by immunoSEQ multiplex PCR, the TCRdb table keeps only in-frame clones and is missing some. The sample lists some 130,000 clones, around four fifths occurring once. Sequencing was carried out using PBMCs. These receptors all come from a man aged 35-49 years in good health and CMV-seronegative. CDR3s include the opening cysteine and the closing phenylalanine or tryptophan. The D gene is left open where the match is weak. The size field is filled for only some rows; it gives once, few, many or a size class.

J: TRBJ1-2; V: TRBV5-1; size: NA; D: NA; DNA: TGCGCCAGCAGCCTTGTGGCACAGGGAGGGTCAAACTATGGCTACACCTTC; CDR3: CASSLVAQGGSNYGYTF
J: TRBJ2-2; V: TRBV18; size: NA; D: TRBD1; DNA: TGTGCCAGCTCACCACCACGGACAGGGAACCCCGGGGAGCTGTTTTTT; CDR3: CASSPPRTGNPGELFF
J: TRBJ2-5; V: TRBV6-6; size: NA; D: TRBD2; DNA: TGTGCCAGCAGTTACTTCCAGGGAGGGGAGACCCAGTACTTC; CDR3: CASSYFQGGETQYF
J: TRBJ2-1; V: TRBV29-1; size: NA; D: NA; DNA: TGCAGCGGGTCTAGCGCCTCCCAGTTCTTC; CDR3: CSGSSASQFF
J: TRBJ2-1; V: TRBV4-2; size: NA; D: NA; DNA: TGTGCCAGCAGCCAAGATATTAGCTCCAATGAGCAGTTCTTC; CDR3: CASSQDISSNEQFF
J: TRBJ2-1; V: TRBV5-4; size: once; D: TRBD2; DNA: TGTGCCAGCAGCTTGGCTCGGGGGGGTAACAATGAGCAGTTCTTC; CDR3: CASSLARGGNNEQFF
J: TRBJ1-2; V: TRBV13; size: NA; D: TRBD1; DNA: TGTGCCAGCAGACAGGGGGCTATCGGTGGCTACACCTTC; CDR3: CASRQGAIGGYTF
J: TRBJ2-7; V: TRBV5-6; size: NA; D: TRBD2; DNA: TGTGCCAGCAGCTTGGCCCCGAGCGGGGGAATCTACGAGCAGTACTTC; CDR3: CASSLAPSGGIYEQYF
J: TRBJ2-7; V: TRBV19; size: NA; D: TRBD2; DNA: TGTGCCAGTAGTATGGGGAGGGACTCCTACGAGCAGTACTTC; CDR3: CASSMGRDSYEQYF
J: TRBJ2-7; V: TRBV28; size: NA; D: NA; DNA: TGTGCCAGCACCCTACGCCGACAGGACCTCTCCTACGAGCAGTACTTC; CDR3: CASTLRRQDLSYEQYF
J: TRBJ1-1; V: TRBV29-1; size: NA; D: TRBD1; DNA: TGCAGCGTGGGACAGGTGAACACTGAAGCTTTCTTT; CDR3: CSVGQVNTEAFF
J: TRBJ2-7; V: TRBV9; size: NA; D: NA; DNA: TGTGCCAGCAGCGGCGGGACAGACCTTAGTGGGCAGTACTTC; CDR3: CASSGGTDLSGQYF
J: TRBJ2-5; V: TRBV18; size: NA; D: NA; DNA: TGTGCCAGCTCACCACCGGCGGGAAGGGAGACCCAGTACTTC; CDR3: CASSPPAGRETQYF
J: TRBJ1-4; V: TRBV28; size: NA; D: NA; DNA: TGTGCCAGCAGTTTAGTTGCAGGGAAAGTTGAAAAACTGTTTTTT; CDR3: CASSLVAGKVEKLFF
J: TRBJ2-1; V: TRBV5-4; size: NA; D: TRBD2; DNA: TGTGCCAGCAGCCTGGGACTAGCGGGGTTGCAGTTCTTC; CDR3: CASSLGLAGLQFF
J: TRBJ2-1; V: TRBV6-4; size: NA; D: NA; DNA: TGTGCCAGCAGTGAGGGGACCGGTGCGGGGTGGGAGCAGTTCTTC; CDR3: CASSEGTGAGWEQFF
J: TRBJ2-3; V: TRBV9; size: few; D: TRBD2; DNA: TGTGCCAGCAGCAAGCGGGGGAGCACAGATACGCAGTATTTT; CDR3: CASSKRGSTDTQYF
J: TRBJ1-2; V: TRBV28; size: few; D: NA; DNA: TGTGCCAGCAGTTCGTCGACAGGTGCAGGGGGCTACACCTTC; CDR3: CASSSSTGAGGYTF
J: TRBJ1-4; V: TRBV6-5; size: NA; D: NA; DNA: TGTGCCAGCAGTTCGTTTCCAACTAATGAAAAACTGTTTTTT; CDR3: CASSSFPTNEKLFF
J: TRBJ2-1; V: TRBV5-1; size: once; D: TRBD2; DNA: TGCGCCAGCAGCAGCCTGACTAGCGGGAGGAATGAGCAGTTCTTC; CDR3: CASSSLTSGRNEQFF
J: TRBJ1-5; V: TRBV6-7; size: NA; D: TRBD1; DNA: TGTGCCAGCAGTTACACGGACAGGGGACGAAGTCAGCCCCAGCATTTT; CDR3: CASSYTDRGRSQPQHF
J: TRBJ2-3; V: TRBV7-6; size: NA; D: NA; DNA: TGTGCCAGCAGCTTAGCGCAGGCCGGCACAGATACGCAGTATTTT; CDR3: CASSLAQAGTDTQYF
J: TRBJ1-5; V: TRBV9; size: NA; D: NA; DNA: TGTGCCAGCAGCCCCGAAGGGGGCAATCAGCCCCAGCATTTT; CDR3: CASSPEGGNQPQHF
J: TRBJ1-1; V: TRBV27; size: few; D: NA; DNA: TGTGCCAGCAGTCTCAACATCCCGAACACTGAAGCTTTCTTT; CDR3: CASSLNIPNTEAFF
J: TRBJ1-1; V: TRBV29-1; size: once; D: TRBD1; DNA: TGCAGCGTCTCCAGGGGGGTAACTGAAGCTTTCTTT; CDR3: CSVSRGVTEAFF
J: TRBJ1-2; V: TRBV6-1; size: few; D: TRBD1; DNA: TGTGCCAGCATCTCCGGGACAGGGTACGACTATGGCTACACCTTC; CDR3: CASISGTGYDYGYTF
J: TRBJ1-1; V: TRBV7-9; size: once; D: NA; DNA: TGTTCCAGCAGCGCCGGAGCGAACACTGAAGCTTTCTTT; CDR3: CSSSAGANTEAFF
J: TRBJ2-1; V: TRBV7-2; size: few; D: NA; DNA: TGTGCCAGCAGCTTAGTAGGATCGTCAGGAATCTACAATGAGCAGTTCTTC; CDR3: CASSLVGSSGIYNEQFF
J: TRBJ1-5; V: TRBV10-3; size: NA; D: NA; DNA: TGTGCCATCAGTGAGGACAGACTTAGCAATCAGCCCCAGCATTTT; CDR3: CAISEDRLSNQPQHF
J: TRBJ2-3; V: TRBV7-9; size: NA; D: NA; DNA: TGTGCCAGCAGCCCCCCGGGTAGCACAGATACGCAGTATTTT; CDR3: CASSPPGSTDTQYF
J: TRBJ1-2; V: TRBV7-9; size: once; D: TRBD1; DNA: TGTGCCAGCAGCTTCGGACAGGGGCTACGCTATGGCGGCGGCTACACCTTC; CDR3: CASSFGQGLRYGGGYTF
J: TRBJ1-4; V: TRBV4-1; size: NA; D: NA; DNA: TGCGCCAGCAGTCCATCAGAGGTAACTAATGAAAAACTGTTTTTT; CDR3: CASSPSEVTNEKLFF
J: TRBJ2-4; V: TRBV27; size: NA; D: TRBD2; DNA: TGTGCCAGCGCTGAAATAGCGGGGCCGACGCTAGCCAAAAACATTCAGTACTTC; CDR3: CASAEIAGPTLAKNIQYF
J: TRBJ2-2; V: TRBV4-3; size: NA; D: NA; DNA: TGCGCCAGCAGCCAAGATACGGGTGGTACCGGGGAGCTGTTTTTT; CDR3: CASSQDTGGTGELFF
J: TRBJ2-7; V: TRBV11-2; size: NA; D: NA; DNA: TGTGCCAGCAGTTCTCAGGGGGGAGCGTTTTACGAGCAGTACTTC; CDR3: CASSSQGGAFYEQYF
J: TRBJ2-4; V: TRBV7-9; size: NA; D: NA; DNA: TGTGCCAGCAGCTTAGGGGGGGACATTCAGTACTTC; CDR3: CASSLGGDIQYF
J: TRBJ2-7; V: TRBV5-1; size: NA; D: TRBD1; DNA: TGCGCCAGCAGCTTCTCACAGGGGGCCTACGAGCAGTACTTC; CDR3: CASSFSQGAYEQYF
J: TRBJ1-4; V: TRBV7-6; size: NA; D: TRBD1; DNA: TGTGCCAGCAGCCAGGACAGGGGCGAAAAACTGTTTTTT; CDR3: CASSQDRGEKLFF
J: TRBJ2-5; V: TRBV10-3; size: NA; D: TRBD1; DNA: TGTGCCATCAGTGGGGGACAGCAAGAGACCCAGTACTTC; CDR3: CAISGGQQETQYF
J: TRBJ2-3; V: TRBV6-1; size: NA; D: TRBD2; DNA: TGTGCCAGCAGTGGATCCCCCTCTGGACTAGCCACAGATACGCAGTATTTT; CDR3: CASSGSPSGLATDTQYF
J: TRBJ1-4; V: TRBV27; size: NA; D: NA; DNA: TGTGCCAGCAGTGGCGGGACGGCTATAAATGAAAAACTGTTTTTT; CDR3: CASSGGTAINEKLFF
J: TRBJ2-1; V: TRBV11-3; size: NA; D: TRBD2; DNA: TGTGCCAGCAGCTTTGGGGCGGGAGGAACTGAGCAGTTCTTC; CDR3: CASSFGAGGTEQFF
J: TRBJ2-1; V: TRBV2; size: NA; D: NA; DNA: TGTGCCAGCAGTGCTTTAACAGGACCGTTGAGCAATGAGCAGTTCTTC; CDR3: CASSALTGPLSNEQFF
J: TRBJ2-7; V: TRBV7-2; size: NA; D: TRBD2; DNA: TGTGCCAGCAGCTTTGGACTAGCGGGGACTTACGAGCAGTACTTC; CDR3: CASSFGLAGTYEQYF
J: TRBJ2-5; V: TRBV28; size: NA; D: NA; DNA: TGTGCCAGCAGTTTAGCGGGGGCGGTGAAGACCCAGTACTTC; CDR3: CASSLAGAVKTQYF
J: TRBJ2-5; V: TRBV7-2; size: NA; D: TRBD2; DNA: TGTGCCAGCAGCTCGGGACTAGCGGGGCGGGTGCAAGAGACCCAGTACTTC; CDR3: CASSSGLAGRVQETQYF
J: TRBJ2-7; V: TRBV4-1; size: NA; D: TRBD1; DNA: TGCGCCAGCAGCCAAGATGTAGAACAGGGGGCGAACGAGCAGTACTTC; CDR3: CASSQDVEQGANEQYF
J: TRBJ2-7; V: TRBV7-3; size: NA; D: NA; DNA: TGTGCCAGCAGCCCCCACGGGTCCTCCTACGAGCAGTACTTC; CDR3: CASSPHGSSYEQYF
J: TRBJ2-5; V: TRBV7-7; size: NA; D: NA; DNA: TGTGCTAGCAGCCGCAACCCTCCTGGTGATTGGGGGCTCGGGGAGACCCAGTACTTC; CDR3: CASSRNPPGDWGLGETQYF
J: TRBJ1-2; V: TRBV7-9; size: NA; D: TRBD1; DNA: TGTGCCAGCAGCTTAGGACAGGGCGACTATGGCTACACCTTC; CDR3: CASSLGQGDYGYTF
J: TRBJ2-7; V: TRBV4-3; size: few; D: TRBD2; DNA: TGCGCCAGCAGCCAAGAGACTAGCGGCTACGAGCAGTACTTC; CDR3: CASSQETSGYEQYF
J: TRBJ2-7; V: TRBV11-2; size: NA; D: NA; DNA: TGTGCCAGCAGCTTAGCTGCAGGGTTTCCCTACGAGCAGTACTTC; CDR3: CASSLAAGFPYEQYF
J: TRBJ2-7; V: TRBV27; size: NA; D: NA; DNA: TGTGCCAGCAGTTGGGCAGCCTCTGACTACGAGCAGTACTTC; CDR3: CASSWAASDYEQYF
J: TRBJ1-5; V: TRBV2; size: NA; D: NA; DNA: TGTGCCAGCAGTGAAGTTGGGAGTAGCAATCAGCCCCAGCATTTT; CDR3: CASSEVGSSNQPQHF
J: TRBJ2-2; V: TRBV7-3; size: once; D: NA; DNA: TGTGCCAGCAGCTTAGGGACTGCAACCGGGGAGCTGTTTTTT; CDR3: CASSLGTATGELFF